A selection of T cell receptor beta chains follows, all from one sample in a study of PD-1 and CTLA-4 blockade in melanoma. Generated by immunoSEQ multiplex PCR, the TCRdb table keeps only in-frame clones and is missing some. The sample includes 20,000 to 25,000 clones, 88% of them seen just once. Sequencing used CD8+ T cells from peripheral blood, obtained before anti-PD-1 treatment. Receptor source: a human donor with melanoma. CDR3s include the opening cysteine and the closing phenylalanine or tryptophan. D genes are given only for firm matches. Size is omitted from some rows. Given values are once, few, many or a class for expanded clones.

.,TRBD1,TRBJ1-1,14,TRBV7-2,CASSLGTGNTEAFF,TGTGCCAGCAGCTTGGGGACAGGGAACACTGAAGCTTTCTTT
once,.,TRBJ1-1,15,TRBV6-5,CASSYSAGSMGEAFF,TGTGCCAGCAGTTACTCTGCAGGGTCAATGGGTGAAGCTTTCTTT
.,.,TRBJ1-1,15,TRBV6-2/TRBV6-3,CASSDVLGRNTEAFF,TGTGCCAGCAGTGACGTCCTGGGCAGGAACACTGAAGCTTTCTTT
.,.,TRBJ1-4,13,TRBV7-2,CASSFRQREKLFF,TGTGCCAGCAGCTTTCGACAAAGGGAAAAACTGTTTTTT
.,.,TRBJ1-2,15,TRBV9,CASSVGGGRGYGYTF,TGTGCCAGCAGCGTAGGTGGGGGCAGGGGCTATGGCTACACCTTC
.,.,TRBJ2-1,12,TRBV19,CASRAGVNEQFF,TGTGCCAGTAGGGCCGGGGTCAATGAGCAGTTCTTC
.,TRBD1,TRBJ1-1,14,TRBV6-5,CASSSRGNKTEAFF,TGTGCCAGCAGTTCCAGGGGGAACAAGACTGAAGCTTTCTTT
.,.,TRBJ1-1,12,TRBV7-9,CASGPAPGEAFF,TGTGCCAGCGGACCGGCCCCCGGCGAAGCTTTCTTT
.,TRBD1,TRBJ1-2,14,TRBV15,CATSRPGQGRGYTF,TGTGCCACCAGCAGACCGGGACAGGGAAGGGGCTACACCTTC
.,.,TRBJ1-3,15,TRBV7-2,CASSLGTSGGNTIYF,TGTGCCAGCAGCTTAGGGACGTCGGGCGGAAACACCATATATTTT
.,TRBD1,TRBJ1-1,15,TRBV5-1,CASSIRTGQGTEAFF,TGCGCCAGCAGCATTCGGACCGGACAGGGCACTGAAGCTTTCTTT
few,.,TRBJ1-6,13,TRBV4-2,CASSQDETTPLHF,TGTGCCAGCAGCCAAGATGAGACGACACCCCTCCACTTT
.,.,TRBJ1-6,17,TRBV30,CAGATPGFRSYNSPLHF,TGTGCCGGCGCGACACCAGGCTTTCGCTCCTATAATTCACCCCTCCACTTT
.,.,TRBJ2-3,15,TRBV6-5,CASSTLDTGTDTQYF,TGTGCCAGCAGTACCCTAGACACAGGCACAGATACGCAGTATTTT
.,TRBD2,TRBJ2-7,12,TRBV9,CASGAGGNEQYF,TGTGCCAGCGGGGCGGGGGGTAACGAGCAGTACTTC
.,TRBD1,TRBJ2-2,16,TRBV28,CASTIGGTGGTGELFF,TGTGCCAGCACCATAGGAGGGACAGGGGGTACCGGGGAGCTGTTTTTT
.,.,TRBJ1-4,14,TRBV6-2/TRBV6-3,CASSLQVRDEKLFF,TGTGCCAGCAGTCTACAGGTTAGAGATGAAAAACTGTTTTTT
.,.,TRBJ2-3,14,TRBV4-1,CASSEGLSTDTQYF,TGCGCCAGCAGCGAGGGTTTAAGCACAGATACGCAGTATTTT
.,.,TRBJ2-3,13,TRBV27,CASSLSRSDTQYF,TGTGCCAGCAGTTTATCACGGTCAGATACGCAGTATTTT
.,.,TRBJ2-7,14,TRBV6-5,CASSYYEGADEQYF,TGTGCCAGCAGTTATTACGAGGGAGCGGACGAGCAGTACTTC
once,.,TRBJ2-7,11,TRBV28,CASSHIYEQYF,TGTGCCAGCAGTCACATCTACGAGCAGTACTTC
.,.,TRBJ1-2,16,TRBV4-1,CASSQDLRGAFYGYTF,TGCGCCAGCAGCCAAGATCTGCGTGGAGCTTTCTATGGCTACACCTTC
.,.,TRBJ2-1,14,TRBV27,CASSVTTRGDEQFF,TGTGCCAGCAGTGTCACAACTAGAGGCGATGAGCAGTTCTTC
.,.,TRBJ1-1,14,TRBV19,CASSIDGVGTEAFF,TGTGCCAGTAGTATCGATGGGGTTGGGACTGAAGCTTTCTTT
.,TRBD1,TRBJ1-1,16,TRBV4-3,CASSHSGTGGRTEAFF,TGCGCCAGCAGCCATTCCGGGACAGGGGGCCGCACTGAAGCTTTCTTT
.,TRBD2,TRBJ2-1,15,TRBV19,CASSMSLAVYNEQFF,TGTGCCAGTAGTATGTCACTAGCGGTGTACAATGAGCAGTTCTTC
.,.,TRBJ2-7,15,TRBV5-1,CASSLGQHNSYEQYF,TGCGCCAGCAGCTTGGGACAGCATAACTCCTACGAGCAGTACTTC
once,.,TRBJ1-1,13,TRBV7-2,CASSLAIGTEAFF,TGTGCCAGCAGCTTAGCGATAGGAACTGAAGCTTTCTTT
.,TRBD1,TRBJ2-5,14,TRBV18,CASSPDRDLETQYF,TGTGCCAGCTCCCCCGACAGGGATCTTGAGACCCAGTACTTC
.,.,TRBJ1-4,10,TRBV2,CASSDGKLFF,TGTGCCAGCAGTGATGGAAAACTGTTTTTT
once,TRBD1,TRBJ1-1,14,TRBV7-8,CASSLGQGSTEAFF,TGTGCCAGCAGCTTAGGACAGGGAAGCACTGAAGCTTTCTTT
once,TRBD2,TRBJ2-7,11,TRBV10-3,CASASGLEQYF,TGTGCCTCCGCTAGCGGCCTCGAGCAGTACTTC
.,.,TRBJ1-4,12,TRBV2,CASSDRREKLFF,TGTGCCAGCAGTGACAGGAGGGAAAAACTGTTTTTT
.,.,TRBJ1-2,15,TRBV19,CASSLRDLSPHGYTF,TGTGCCAGTAGCCTCCGGGACTTATCTCCTCATGGCTACACCTTC
.,TRBD1,TRBJ1-1,15,TRBV24-1,CATSDSTGGDAEAFF,TGTGCCACCAGTGATTCGACAGGGGGCGACGCTGAAGCTTTCTTT
.,.,TRBJ2-7,14,TRBV29-1,CSVEDPTRAYEQYF,TGCAGCGTTGAAGATCCTACTAGGGCCTACGAGCAGTACTTC
.,.,TRBJ1-1,12,TRBV6-5,CAVGPIGTEAFF,TGTGCCGTAGGTCCCATCGGCACTGAAGCTTTCTTT
.,TRBD2,TRBJ2-7,13,TRBV7-2,CASSLAGTGEQYF,TGTGCCAGCAGCCTAGCGGGAACGGGGGAGCAGTACTTC
once,.,TRBJ2-7,12,TRBV10-3,CATTVDRLEQYF,TGTGCCACTACGGTTGACAGGCTGGAGCAGTACTTC
.,.,TRBJ2-7,14,TRBV7-9,CASSLPRETYEQYF,TGTGCCAGCAGCTTACCCAGGGAAACCTACGAGCAGTACTTC